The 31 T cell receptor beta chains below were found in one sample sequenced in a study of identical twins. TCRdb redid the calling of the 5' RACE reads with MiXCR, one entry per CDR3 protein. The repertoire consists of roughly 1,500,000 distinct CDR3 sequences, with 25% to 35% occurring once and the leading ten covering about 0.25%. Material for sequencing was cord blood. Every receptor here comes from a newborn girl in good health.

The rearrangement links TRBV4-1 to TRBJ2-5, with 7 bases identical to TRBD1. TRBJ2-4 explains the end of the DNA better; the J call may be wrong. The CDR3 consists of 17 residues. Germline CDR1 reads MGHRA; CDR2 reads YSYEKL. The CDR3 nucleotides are TGCGCCAGCAGGTCTATTAGGGGGCGCGAGGCCAAAAACATTCAGTACTTC. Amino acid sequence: CASRSIRGREAKNIQYF.

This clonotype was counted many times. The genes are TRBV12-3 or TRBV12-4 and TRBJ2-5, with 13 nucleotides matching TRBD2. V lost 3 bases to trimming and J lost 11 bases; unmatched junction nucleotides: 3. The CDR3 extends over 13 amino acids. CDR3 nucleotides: TGTGCCAGCAGTTTTGGACTAGCGGGGGAGCAGTACTTC. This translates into CASSFGLAGEQYF.

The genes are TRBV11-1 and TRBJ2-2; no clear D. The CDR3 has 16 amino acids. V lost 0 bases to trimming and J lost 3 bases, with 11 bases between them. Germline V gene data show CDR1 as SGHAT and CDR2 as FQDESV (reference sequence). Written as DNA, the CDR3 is TGTGCCAGCAGCTTAGCTCCCCTGCGAGACACCGGGGAGCTGTTTTTT. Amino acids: CASSLAPLRDTGELFF.

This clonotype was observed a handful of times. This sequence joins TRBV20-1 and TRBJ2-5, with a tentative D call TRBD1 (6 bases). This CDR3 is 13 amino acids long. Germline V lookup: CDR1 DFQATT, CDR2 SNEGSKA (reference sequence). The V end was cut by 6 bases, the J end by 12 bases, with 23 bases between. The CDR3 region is CSANRDTLLWEYF. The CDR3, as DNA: TGCAGTGCCAACCGGGACACCCTCCTATGGGAGTACTTC.

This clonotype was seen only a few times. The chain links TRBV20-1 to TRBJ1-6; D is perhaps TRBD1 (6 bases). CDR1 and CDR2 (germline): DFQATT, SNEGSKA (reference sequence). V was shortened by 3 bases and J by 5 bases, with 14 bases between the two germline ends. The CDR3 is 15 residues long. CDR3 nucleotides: TGCAGTGCTAGTAGGCCGGGGGCCCATAATTCACCCCTCCACTTT. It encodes CSASRPGAHNSPLHF.

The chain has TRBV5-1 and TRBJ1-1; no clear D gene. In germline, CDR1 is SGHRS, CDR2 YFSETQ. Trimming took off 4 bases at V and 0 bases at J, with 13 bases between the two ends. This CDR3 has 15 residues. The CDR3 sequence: CASSGVTSMNTEAFF. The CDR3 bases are TGCGCCAGCAGCGGGGTTACATCCATGAACACTGAAGCTTTCTTT.

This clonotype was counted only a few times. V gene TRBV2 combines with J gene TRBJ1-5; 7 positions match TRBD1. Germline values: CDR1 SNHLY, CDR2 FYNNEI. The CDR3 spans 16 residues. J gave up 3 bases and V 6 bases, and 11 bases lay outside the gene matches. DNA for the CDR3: TGTGCCAGCAGCGGGTCCAGGGGGGAGTACAATCAGCCCCAGCATTTT. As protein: CASSGSRGEYNQPQHF.

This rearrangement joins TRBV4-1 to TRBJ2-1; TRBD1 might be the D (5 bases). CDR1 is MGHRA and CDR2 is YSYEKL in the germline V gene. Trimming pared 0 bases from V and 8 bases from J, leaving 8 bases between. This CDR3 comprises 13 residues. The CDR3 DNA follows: TGCGCCAGCAGCCAAGAAAGGGGCCATGAGCAGTTCTTC. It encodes CASSQERGHEQFF.

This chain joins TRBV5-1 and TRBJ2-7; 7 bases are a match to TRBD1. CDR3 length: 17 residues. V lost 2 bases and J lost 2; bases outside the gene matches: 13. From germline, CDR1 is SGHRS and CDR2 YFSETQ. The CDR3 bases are TGCGCCAGCAGCTTTCAGCGAGGGACAGTACTTCCCTACGAGCAGTACTTC. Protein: CASSFQRGTVLPYEQYF.

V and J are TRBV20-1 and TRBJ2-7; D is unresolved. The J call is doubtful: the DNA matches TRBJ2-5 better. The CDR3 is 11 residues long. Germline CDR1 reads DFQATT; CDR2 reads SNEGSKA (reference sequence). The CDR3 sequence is CSAIRLETQYF. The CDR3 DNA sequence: TGCAGTGCTATCCGACTGGAGACCCAGTACTTC.

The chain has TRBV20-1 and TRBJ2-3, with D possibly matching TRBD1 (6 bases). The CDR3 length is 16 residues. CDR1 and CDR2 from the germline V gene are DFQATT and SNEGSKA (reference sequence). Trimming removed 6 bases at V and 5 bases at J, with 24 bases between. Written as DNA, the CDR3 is TGCAGTGCCCAAGTCCGGGACACTCCCGCAATAGATACGCAGTATTTT. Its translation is CSAQVRDTPAIDTQYF.

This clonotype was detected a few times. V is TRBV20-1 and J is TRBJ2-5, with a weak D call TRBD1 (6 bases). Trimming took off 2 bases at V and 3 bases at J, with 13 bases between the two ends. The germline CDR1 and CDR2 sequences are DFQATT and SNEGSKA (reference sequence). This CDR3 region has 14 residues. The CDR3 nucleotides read TGCAGTGCTAGATCAAACCGGGACAAAGAGACCCAGTACTTC. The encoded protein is CSARSNRDKETQYF.

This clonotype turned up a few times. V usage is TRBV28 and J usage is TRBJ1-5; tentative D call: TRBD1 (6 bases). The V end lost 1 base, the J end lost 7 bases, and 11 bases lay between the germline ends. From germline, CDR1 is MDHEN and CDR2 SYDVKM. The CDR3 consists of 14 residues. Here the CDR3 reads CASSLSQGRQPQHF. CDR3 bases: TGTGCCAGCAGTTTATCACAGGGTAGGCAGCCCCAGCATTTT.

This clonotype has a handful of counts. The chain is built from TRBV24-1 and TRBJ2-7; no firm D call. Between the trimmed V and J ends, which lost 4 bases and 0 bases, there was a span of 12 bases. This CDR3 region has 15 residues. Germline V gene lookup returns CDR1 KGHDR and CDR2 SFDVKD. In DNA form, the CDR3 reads TGTGCCACCAGTGACCCGACTCAAAACTCCTACGAGCAGTACTTC. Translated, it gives CATSDPTQNSYEQYF.

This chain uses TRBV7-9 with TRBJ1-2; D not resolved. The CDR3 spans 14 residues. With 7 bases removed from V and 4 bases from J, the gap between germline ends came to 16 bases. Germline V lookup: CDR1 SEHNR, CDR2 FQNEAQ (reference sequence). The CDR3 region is CASNPQDDFYGYTF. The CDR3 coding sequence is TGTGCCAGCAACCCCCAGGACGATTTCTATGGCTACACCTTC.

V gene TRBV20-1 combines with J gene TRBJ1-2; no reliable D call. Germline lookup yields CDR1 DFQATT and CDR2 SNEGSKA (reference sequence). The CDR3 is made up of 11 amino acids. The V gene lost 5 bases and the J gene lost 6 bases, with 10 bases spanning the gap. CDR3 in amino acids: CSALDFDGYTF. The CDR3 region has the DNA TGCAGTGCTTTAGACTTCGATGGCTACACCTTC.

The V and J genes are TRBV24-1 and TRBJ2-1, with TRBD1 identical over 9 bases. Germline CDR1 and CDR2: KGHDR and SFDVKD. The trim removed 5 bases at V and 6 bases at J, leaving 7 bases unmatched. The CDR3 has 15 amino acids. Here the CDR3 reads CATSGGTGQGNEQFF. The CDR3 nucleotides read TGTGCCACCAGTGGAGGGACAGGGCAGGGCAATGAGCAGTTCTTC.

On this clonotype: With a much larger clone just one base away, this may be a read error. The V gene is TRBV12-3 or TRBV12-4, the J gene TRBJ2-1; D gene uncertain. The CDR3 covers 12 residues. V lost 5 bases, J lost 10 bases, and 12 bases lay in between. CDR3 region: CASSAHSYEQFF. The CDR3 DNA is TGTGCCAGCAGTGCCCACTCCTACGAGCAGTTCTTC.

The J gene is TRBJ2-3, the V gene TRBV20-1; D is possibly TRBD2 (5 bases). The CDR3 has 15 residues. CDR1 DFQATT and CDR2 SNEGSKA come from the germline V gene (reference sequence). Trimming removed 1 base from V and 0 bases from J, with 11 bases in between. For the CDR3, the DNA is TGCAGTGCTAGAGCGGGATCCACTAGCACAGATACGCAGTATTTT. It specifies CSARAGSTSTDTQYF.

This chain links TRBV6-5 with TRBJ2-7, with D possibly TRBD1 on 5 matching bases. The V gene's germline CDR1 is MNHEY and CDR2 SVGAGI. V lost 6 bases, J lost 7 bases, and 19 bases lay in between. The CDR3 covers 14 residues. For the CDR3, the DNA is TGTGCCAGCAGCCGTTGGAAGGGGTTCGATGAGCAGTACTTC. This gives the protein CASSRWKGFDEQYF.

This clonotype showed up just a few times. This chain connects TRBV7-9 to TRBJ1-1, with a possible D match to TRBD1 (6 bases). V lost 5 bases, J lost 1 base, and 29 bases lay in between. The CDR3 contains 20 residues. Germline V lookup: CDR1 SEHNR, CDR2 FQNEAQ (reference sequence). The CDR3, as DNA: TGTGCCAGCAGCCCTCTACTCTATCAAAGGGGGGCCGCATGGAACACTGAAGCTTTCTTT. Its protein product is CASSPLLYQRGAAWNTEAFF.

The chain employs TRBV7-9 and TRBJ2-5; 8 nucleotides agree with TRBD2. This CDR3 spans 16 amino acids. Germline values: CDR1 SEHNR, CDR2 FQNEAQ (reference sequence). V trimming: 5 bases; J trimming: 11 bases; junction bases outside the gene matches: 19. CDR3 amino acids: CASSRVAGGRNNEQYF. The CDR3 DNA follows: TGTGCCAGCAGCCGGGTGGCGGGAGGACGTAACAATGAGCAGTACTTC.

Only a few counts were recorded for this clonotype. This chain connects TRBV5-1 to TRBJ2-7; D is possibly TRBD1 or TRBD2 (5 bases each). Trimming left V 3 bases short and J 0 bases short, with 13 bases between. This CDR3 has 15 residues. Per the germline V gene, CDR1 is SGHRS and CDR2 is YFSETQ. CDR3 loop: CASSSPRGSSYEQYF. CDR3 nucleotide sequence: TGCGCCAGCAGCTCTCCACGGGGCAGCTCCTACGAGCAGTACTTC.

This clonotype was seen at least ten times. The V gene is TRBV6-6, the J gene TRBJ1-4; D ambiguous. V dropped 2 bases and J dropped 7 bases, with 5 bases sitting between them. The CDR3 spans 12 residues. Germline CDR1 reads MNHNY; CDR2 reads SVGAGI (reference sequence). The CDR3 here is CASSYRVEKLFF. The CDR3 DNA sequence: TGTGCCAGCAGTTACAGGGTTGAAAAACTGTTTTTT.

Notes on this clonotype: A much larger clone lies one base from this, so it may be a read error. The CDR3 here is CASRSMNTEAFF. In DNA, the CDR3 is TGTGCCAGCAGATCCATGAACACTGAAGCTTTCTTT. V gene TRBV6-5 combines with J gene TRBJ1-1; D is uncertain. Germline V gene sequence: CDR1 MNHEY, CDR2 SVGAGI. The CDR3 runs 12 residues. Trimming removed 6 bases from V and 0 bases from J, with 5 bases in between.

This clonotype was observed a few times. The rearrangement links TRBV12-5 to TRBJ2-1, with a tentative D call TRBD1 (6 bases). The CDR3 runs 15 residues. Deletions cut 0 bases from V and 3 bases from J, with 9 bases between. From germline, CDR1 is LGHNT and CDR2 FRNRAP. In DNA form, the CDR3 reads TGTGCTAGTGGTTTGGTACTGGGACACTACAATGAGCAGTTCTTC. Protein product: CASGLVLGHYNEQFF.

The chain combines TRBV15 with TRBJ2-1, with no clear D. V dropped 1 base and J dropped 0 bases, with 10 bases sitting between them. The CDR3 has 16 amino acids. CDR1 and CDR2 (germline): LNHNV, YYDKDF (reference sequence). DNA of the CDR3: TGTGCCACCAGCAGAGTTTCTTTTAACTCCTACAATGAGCAGTTCTTC. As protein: CATSRVSFNSYNEQFF.

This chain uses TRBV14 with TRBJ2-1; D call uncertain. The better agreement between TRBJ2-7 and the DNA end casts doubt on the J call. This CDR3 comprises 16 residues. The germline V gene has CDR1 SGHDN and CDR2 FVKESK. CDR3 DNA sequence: TGTGCCAGCAGCCCGGTGGGTAGCTTCTTCTACAATGAGCAGTACTTC. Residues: CASSPVGSFFYNEQYF.

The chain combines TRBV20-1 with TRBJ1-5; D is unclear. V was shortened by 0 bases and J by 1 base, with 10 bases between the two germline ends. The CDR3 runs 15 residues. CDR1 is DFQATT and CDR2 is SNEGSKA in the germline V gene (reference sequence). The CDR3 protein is CSARDNRLSNQPQHF. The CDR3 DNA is TGCAGTGCTAGAGATAACAGACTCAGCAATCAGCCCCAGCATTTT.

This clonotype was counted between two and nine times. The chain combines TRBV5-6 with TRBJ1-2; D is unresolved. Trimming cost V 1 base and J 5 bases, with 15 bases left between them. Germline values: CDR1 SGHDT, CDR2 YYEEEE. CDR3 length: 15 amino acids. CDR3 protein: CASSLCVATVYGYTF. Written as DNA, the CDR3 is TGTGCCAGCAGCTTGTGTGTGGCGACCGTGTATGGCTACACCTTC.

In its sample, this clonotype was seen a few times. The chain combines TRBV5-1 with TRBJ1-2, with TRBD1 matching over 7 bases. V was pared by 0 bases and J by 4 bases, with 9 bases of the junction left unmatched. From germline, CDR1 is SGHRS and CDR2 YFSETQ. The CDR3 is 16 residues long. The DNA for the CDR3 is TGCGCCAGCAGCTTGGGGGGCCCAACAGGGGTCTATGGCTACACCTTC. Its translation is CASSLGGPTGVYGYTF.